The rows below give T cell receptor beta chains drawn from one sample of a study of technical replicates of blood from several donors. Only in-frame clones appear in the TCRdb table, and some are missing; sequencing was by immunoSEQ multiplex PCR. The table has fewer than 95,000 clones, about 91% seen once; the top ten hold just under 0.25%. Sequenced material: T cells isolated from PBMCs. All receptors come from a human donor in good health. CDR3s include the opening cysteine and the closing phenylalanine or tryptophan. D genes are given only for firm matches. Only some rows state a clone size, as once, few, many or a class for expanded clones.

TRBD2	-	TRBJ2-7	TRBV18	TGTGCCAGCTCACTGAGCGGGAAGACCTACGAGCAGTACTTC	CASSLSGKTYEQYF
TRBD1	-	TRBJ2-7	TRBV5-1	TGCGCCAGCAGCCCAGGGACAGTCTACGAGCAGTACTTC	CASSPGTVYEQYF
-	-	TRBJ1-2	TRBV28	TGTGCCAGCAGTACCCGCCCGGGGGGCGGCTACACCTTC	CASSTRPGGGYTF
-	-	TRBJ1-1	TRBV6-5	TGTGCCAGCATCCTCTGGGGCCTTGAAGCTTTCTTT	CASILWGLEAFF
TRBD1	-	TRBJ1-1	TRBV7-9	TGTGCCAGCAGCTCAGGAAGGAGGACAGGGCGGAACACTGAAGCTTTCTTT	CASSSGRRTGRNTEAFF
-	-	TRBJ1-2	TRBV2	TGTGCCAGCACGGGGAAGGTTCTCTTTTTACAGGGCTACACCTTC	CASTGKVLFLQGYTF
TRBD2	-	TRBJ2-3	TRBV27	TGTGCCAGCAGTGTAGCGGGAGGGCCGGGCACAGATACGCAGTATTTT	CASSVAGGPGTDTQYF
-	-	TRBJ1-5	TRBV30	TGTGCCTGCGGGACAACCACGTCTAGCAATCAGCCCCAGCATTTT	CACGTTTSSNQPQHF
TRBD1	-	TRBJ1-2	TRBV19	TGTGCCAGTAGGCCACAGGGGGCGCCTGGCTATGGCTACACCTTC	CASRPQGAPGYGYTF
-	-	TRBJ1-1	TRBV29-1	TGCAGCGTTGCGAACAGGCTGAACACTGAAGCTTTCTTT	CSVANRLNTEAFF
-	-	TRBJ1-5	TRBV10-2	TGCGCCAGCAGTGGGGCGCCCAATCAGCCCCAGCATTTT	CASSGAPNQPQHF
-	once	TRBJ1-1	TRBV11-1	TGTGCCAGCAGACTAATGGGGGCGACCACTGAAGCTTTCTTT	CASRLMGATTEAFF
-	-	TRBJ1-3	TRBV10-2	TGCGCCAGCAGTGAGAAGTGGGGACAAGCTGGAAACACCATATATTTT	CASSEKWGQAGNTIYF
-	-	TRBJ2-3	TRBV7-9	TGTGCCAGCAGCGCACCTTCTACTAGCACAGATACGCAGTATTTT	CASSAPSTSTDTQYF
-	-	TRBJ1-2	TRBV4-1	TGCGCCAGCAGCCAAGGGAAGGGCCAGGCAGGGCATGGCTACACCTTC	CASSQGKGQAGHGYTF
-	-	TRBJ2-7	TRBV25-1	TGTGCCAGCCTTGGACTAACCTACGAGCAGTACTTC	CASLGLTYEQYF
TRBD1	-	TRBJ2-3	TRBV28	TGTGCCAGCAGTCCCCAAGACAGGGAAGCAGATACGCAGTATTTT	CASSPQDREADTQYF
TRBD1	-	TRBJ2-2	TRBV5-1	TGCGCCAGCAGCTTAGAGGGACAGCCGATCACCGGGGAGCTGTTTTTT	CASSLEGQPITGELFF
TRBD1	-	TRBJ2-7	TRBV23-1	TGCGCCAGCAGTCAACCCCAGACAGGGAACGAGCAGTACTTC	CASSQPQTGNEQYF
TRBD1	-	TRBJ2-7	TRBV6-6	TGTGCCAGCAGACCGCGGGACAGGGGTGGGCAGGTGCAGTACTTC	CASRPRDRGGQVQYF
-	-	TRBJ1-2	TRBV30	TGTGCCTGGACAGAACCAGGGTCGGCCTATGGCTACACCTTC	CAWTEPGSAYGYTF
TRBD1	-	TRBJ1-2	TRBV4-2	TGTGCCAGCAGCCAAGACCGGGACAGCTATGGCTACACCTTC	CASSQDRDSYGYTF
TRBD1	once	TRBJ2-7	TRBV15	TGTGCCACCAGCCGACAGGGTTCCTCCTACGAGCAGTACTTC	CATSRQGSSYEQYF
TRBD2	-	TRBJ2-1	TRBV14	TGTGCCAGCAGGCATAGCGGGGCCTCCTACAATGAGCAGTTCTTC	CASRHSGASYNEQFF
-	-	TRBJ2-7	TRBV2	TGTGCCAGCAGTGATCTCGTGTCCCGAGTCGAGCAGTACTTC	CASSDLVSRVEQYF
-	-	TRBJ2-7	TRBV2	TGTGCCAGCAGTGAAGCGCAGGGTCCCTACGAGCAGTACTTC	CASSEAQGPYEQYF
-	few	TRBJ1-1	TRBV2	TGTGCCAGCAATGGACAGCATGGCACTGAAGCTTTCTTT	CASNGQHGTEAFF
-	-	TRBJ2-2	TRBV7-6	TGTGCCAGCAGCTTAGCTAGGGGTAACACCGGGGAGCTGTTTTTT	CASSLARGNTGELFF
TRBD1	-	TRBJ2-5	TRBV7-2	TGTGCCAGCAGTCGTCCGGACAGGGCCGAGACCCAGTACTTC	CASSRPDRAETQYF
-	-	TRBJ1-3	TRBV29-1	TGCAGCGCCCTTGGAAACACCATATATTTT	CSALGNTIYF
-	-	TRBJ2-7	TRBV21-1	TGTGCCAGCAGCAAAGTTCCCCCACAGGGGGAATTAATCTACGAGCAGTACTTC	CASSKVPPQGELIYEQYF
-	-	TRBJ1-1	TRBV6-5	TGTGCCAGCAGCCACACCGGGGGAAGCACTGAAGCTTTCTTT	CASSHTGGSTEAFF
-	-	TRBJ1-1	TRBV18	TGTGCCAGCTCACCGACAGGTCGGAACACTGAAGCTTTCTTT	CASSPTGRNTEAFF
TRBD1	-	TRBJ1-1	TRBV5-1	TGCGCCAGCAGCTTGGACCCTAGGGACAGGGCTCCGATGAACACTGAAGCTTTCTTT	CASSLDPRDRAPMNTEAFF
TRBD2	-	TRBJ2-3	TRBV11-3	TGTGCCAGCAGCCCCTTGACTAGCGGGGGGGCGAGCACAGATACGCAGTATTTT	CASSPLTSGGASTDTQYF
TRBD2	-	TRBJ2-7	TRBV28	TGTGCCAGCAGTCTACGGACTAGCGGGGAAGAGCAGTACTTC	CASSLRTSGEEQYF
TRBD2	once	TRBJ2-7	TRBV7-8	TGTGCCAGCCGCGCTAGCGGGAGCTCTATCTACGAGCAGTACTTC	CASRASGSSIYEQYF
-	-	TRBJ2-1	TRBV11-3	TGTGCCAGCAGCCCCGGAGAGTTACTAGGATTCGATGAGCAGTTCTTC	CASSPGELLGFDEQFF
TRBD1	-	TRBJ1-2	TRBV19	TGTGCCAGCCCGACAGGGAACTATGGCTACACCTTC	CASPTGNYGYTF
-	-	TRBJ2-3	TRBV5-4	TGTGCCAGCAGCTTGGAGGACAGTACAGATACGCAGTATTTT	CASSLEDSTDTQYF
-	-	TRBJ2-5	TRBV27	TGTGCCAGCAGTTTAGGGGGGGCCGAGACCCAGTACTTC	CASSLGGAETQYF
-	-	TRBJ2-5	TRBV5-1	TGCGCCAGCAGCTTGCAGACTAGAGGGGAGACCCAGTACTTC	CASSLQTRGETQYF
-	-	TRBJ2-3	TRBV7-2	TGTGCCAGCAGCTTAGGATTTTTACGGGGGAGAGCTAGCACAGATACGCAGTATTTT	CASSLGFLRGRASTDTQYF
TRBD2	-	TRBJ2-1	TRBV2	TGTGCCACCACCGAGGGACTAGCGGGAGGAGGGTTGGATGAGCAGTTCTTC	CATTEGLAGGGLDEQFF
-	-	TRBJ2-7	TRBV7-9	TGTGCCAGCAGCTCATCAGGTGATGGTCAAGCCTACGAGCAGTACTTC	CASSSSGDGQAYEQYF
-	-	TRBJ1-5	TRBV29-1	TGCAGCGCCGGGTCCTCTTATCAGCCCCAGCATTTT	CSAGSSYQPQHF
TRBD1	-	TRBJ1-5	TRBV5-6	TGTGCCAGCAGCGCGGACAGGGGTAGTCAGCCCCAGCATTTT	CASSADRGSQPQHF
TRBD1	-	TRBJ1-2	TRBV5-4	TGTGCCAGCAGCGATACAGGGGGGTATGGCTACACCTTC	CASSDTGGYGYTF
-	-	TRBJ2-3	TRBV4-2	TGTGCCAGCAGCCAGGAGGCGGACCCCCGGGCCGCAGATACGCAGTATTTT	CASSQEADPRAADTQYF
TRBD2	-	TRBJ2-7	TRBV6-6	TGTGCCAGCAGTTACTCGGCGGGGGGACAAAATTACGAGCAGTACTTC	CASSYSAGGQNYEQYF
-	-	TRBJ2-7	TRBV9	TGTGCCAGCAGCGTAGAGGGGGGGGCCTCCAACGAGCAGTACTTC	CASSVEGGASNEQYF
-	-	TRBJ2-1	TRBV9	TGTGCCAGCGGGGGCCGGTCCAGCTCCTACAATGAGCAGTTCTTC	CASGGRSSSYNEQFF